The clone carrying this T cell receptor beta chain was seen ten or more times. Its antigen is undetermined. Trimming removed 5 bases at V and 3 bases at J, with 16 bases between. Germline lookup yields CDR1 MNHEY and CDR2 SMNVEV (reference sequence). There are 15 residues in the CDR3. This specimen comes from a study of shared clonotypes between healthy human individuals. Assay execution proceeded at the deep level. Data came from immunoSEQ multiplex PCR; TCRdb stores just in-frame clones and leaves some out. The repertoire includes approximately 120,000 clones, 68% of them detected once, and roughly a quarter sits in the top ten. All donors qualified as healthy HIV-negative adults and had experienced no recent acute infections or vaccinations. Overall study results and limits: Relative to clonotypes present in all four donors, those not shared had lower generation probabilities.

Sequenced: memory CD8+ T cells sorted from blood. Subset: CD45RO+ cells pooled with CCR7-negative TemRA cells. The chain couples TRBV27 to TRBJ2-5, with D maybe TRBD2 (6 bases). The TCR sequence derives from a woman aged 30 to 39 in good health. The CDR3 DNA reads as TGTGCCAGCAGTCCTAGACTAGGCAGAGAAGAGACCCAGTACTTC. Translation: CASSPRLGREETQYF.